This T cell receptor beta chain emerged from a study of metastatic and nonmetastatic thyroid tumors. V lost 4 bases to trimming and J lost 8 bases, with 14 bases between them. The CDR3 length is 14 residues. CDR1 and CDR2 (germline): MNHEY, SMNVEV (reference sequence). Using MiXCR, TCRdb re-called clones from the PCR reads. The sample lists 6,500 to 8,000 clones, around 30% occurring once. A few counts support this clone. Every patient was untreated before thyroid surgery. Input material: tumor tissue. The rearrangement uses TRBV27 and TRBJ1-4, with D possibly being TRBD1 (6 bases). The source is a male donor with papillary thyroid cancer or a benign thyroid nodule (not recorded which). Some clones in this sample may be carry-over from other donors' samples. The CDR3 DNA sequence: TGTGCCAGCAGTTCGGGGGCCCAGAGGGAAAAACTGTTTTTT. This encodes CASSSGAQREKLFF. The variable domain in full, completed from reference TRBV27 and TRBJ1-4, reads EAQVTQNPRYLITVTGKKLTVTCSQNMNHEYMSWYRQDPGLGLRQIYYSMNVEVTDKGDVPEGYKVSRKEKRNFPLILESPSPNQTSLYFCASSSGAQREKLFFGSGTQLSVL.